This T cell receptor (beta chain) was captured in a study of T cell responses to AZD1222 COVID-19 vaccine. Assay: immunoSEQ multiplex PCR; the TCRdb copy retains only in-frame clones and omits some. The sample carries some 94,000 clones, 70% to 90% recorded once. Per germline, CDR1 SGHNT and CDR2 YYREEE (reference sequence). The CDR3 loop spans 12 amino acids. Trimming shortened V by 4 bases and J by 12 bases, and 14 bases separated the two germline ends. This clone has just one count. This chain connects TRBV5-4 to TRBJ2-1, with TRBD2 as a possible D gene (5 bases). The specimen comprised peripheral blood, sampled on day 0 of AZD1222 vaccination. The TCR comes from an adult in good health. The CDR3 DNA sequence: TGTGCCAGCAGCACGGGATCCCTGGGGCAGTTCTTC. Its protein product is CASSTGSLGQFF.